Listed here are 21 T cell receptor beta chains from one sample, sequenced in a study of immune heterogeneity within non-small cell lung tumors. Multiplex PCR amplified the TCR beta CDR3 region. Its first round ran for nine to eleven cycles with 32 V and 13 J primers. TCRdb passed the multiplex PCR reads through MiXCR, listing each CDR3 protein once. Of about 3,200 distinct CDR3 sequences listed, 20% to 25% are singletons. As template, the study used bulk tumor genomic DNA at 600 to 700 ng per sample. Multiple biopsies spaced far apart were taken from each primary tumor during surgery. Curative operations were performed on patients who had untreated, newly diagnosed non-small cell lung cancer. Sequencing input: lung tumor tissue. These receptors were obtained from a man aged 55 to 70 with non-small cell lung cancer.

This clonotype qualifies as medium-sized. The rearrangement joins TRBV6-5 to TRBJ1-3, with a possible D match to TRBD1 (6 bases). This CDR3 region has 15 residues. Germline assignment: CDR1 MNHEY and CDR2 SVGAGI. V dropped 1 base and J dropped 1 base, with 8 bases sitting between them. CDR3 residues: CASSYLGASGNTIYF. In nucleotides, the CDR3 is TGTGCCAGCAGTTACTTGGGGGCATCTGGAAACACCATATATTTT.

Relative to its sample, this clonotype is medium-sized. This sequence joins TRBV5-1 and TRBJ2-7; tentatively, D is TRBD2 (6 bases). Germline values: CDR1 SGHRS, CDR2 YFSETQ. The CDR3 is 15 residues long. V gave up 0 bases and J gave up 0 bases, with 10 bases separating them. CDR3 nucleotides: TGCGCCAGCAGCTTGGCTGGGGGGATCTCCTACGAGCAGTACTTC. Its translation: CASSLAGGISYEQYF.

This clonotype is deemed medium-sized. The V call is TRBV2, the J call TRBJ2-7; TRBD2 matches at 9 bases. Looked up from germline, CDR1 is SNHLY and CDR2 is FYNNEI. The CDR3 loop spans 17 amino acids. The J segment lost 5 bases and the V segment lost 2 bases, leaving 13 bases of the junction unmatched. DNA for the CDR3: TGTGCCAGCAGTGAATTGGGCCTAGCGGGAACTCGCCACGAGCAGTACTTC. Its translation: CASSELGLAGTRHEQYF. The full variable domain, in which reference TRBV2 and TRBJ2-7 provide the parts outside the CDR3, is EPEVTQTPSHQVTQMGQEVILRCVPISNHLYFYWYRQILGQKVEFLVSFYNNEISEKSEIFDDQFSVERPDGSNFTLKIRSTKLEDSAMYFCASSELGLAGTRHEQYFGPGTRLTVT.

In its sample, this clonotype is medium-sized. V and J are TRBV3-1 and TRBJ1-2; 7 bases align to TRBD1. Germline V gene sequence: CDR1 LGHDT, CDR2 YNNKEL (reference sequence). V shed 4 bases and J 8 bases; nucleotides not matched to a gene: 10. The CDR3 is 14 amino acids. The CDR3 here is CASSPSTGSGGYTF. CDR3 DNA sequence: TGTGCCAGCAGCCCCTCGACAGGGTCAGGCGGCTACACCTTC.

This clonotype ranks as medium-sized. J is TRBJ2-2 and V is TRBV28; D not resolved. The CDR3 has 15 amino acids. Germline assignment: CDR1 MDHEN and CDR2 SYDVKM. With 5 bases removed from V and 4 bases from J, the gap between germline ends came to 14 bases. The CDR3 coding sequence is TGTGCCAGCAGTCTCAGACGAGACCCCACCGGGGAGCTGTTTTTT. Translating gives CASSLRRDPTGELFF.

This clonotype rates as medium-sized. The J gene is TRBJ2-1, the V gene TRBV20-1, with a weak D call TRBD2 (6 bases). The germline V gene encodes CDR1 DFQATT and CDR2 SNEGSKA (reference sequence). V lost 5 bases, J lost 5 bases, and 28 bases lay in between. This CDR3 spans 18 amino acids. CDR3 sequence reads: CSAFLETSLFRWDNEQFF. CDR3 nucleotide sequence: TGCAGTGCTTTCCTCGAGACTAGTCTTTTCCGTTGGGACAATGAGCAGTTCTTC.

This clonotype is labeled medium-sized. The chain couples TRBV10-3 to TRBJ2-5; perhaps TRBD1 as D (5 bases). This CDR3 has 13 amino acids. Trimming took 6 bases from V and 2 from J, leaving 10 bases between them. The germline V gene encodes CDR1 ENHRY and CDR2 SYGVKD. CDR3 amino acids: CAIRRDRQETQYF. Here the CDR3 DNA reads TGTGCCATCAGAAGAGACAGACAAGAGACCCAGTACTTC.

Judged by abundance, this clonotype is medium-sized. The chain has TRBV5-6 and TRBJ2-3, with TRBD2 as a possible D gene (5 bases). V was clipped by 4 bases and J by 6 bases, with 15 bases between them. CDR1 is SGHDT, CDR2 YYEEEE, per germline. CDR3 size: 14 residues. CDR3: CASSPPLRTDTQYF. The CDR3 DNA reads as TGTGCCAGCAGCCCCCCTCTCCGGACTGATACGCAGTATTTT.

This clonotype is termed medium-sized (0.01 to 0.1%). The rearrangement uses TRBV12-3 or TRBV12-4 and TRBJ1-5; D might be TRBD1 (5 bases). V was trimmed by 0 bases and J by 5 bases, leaving 5 bases between them. CDR3 length: 13 amino acids. The CDR3 sequence: CASSLAGDQPQHF. The CDR3 bases are TGTGCCAGCAGTTTAGCAGGGGATCAGCCCCAGCATTTT.

As for this clonotype: With a much larger clone just one base away, this may be a read error. The V call is TRBV19, the J call TRBJ2-2; D is possibly TRBD1 (5 bases). V was pared by 2 bases and J by 2 bases, with 15 bases between. The CDR3 spans 17 residues. Germline loops: CDR1 LNHDA, CDR2 SQIVND (reference sequence). CDR3 bases: TGTGCCAGTAGTATAACTGCGTACAGGTCCAACACCGGGGAGCTGTTTTTT. It yields the protein CASSITAYRSNTGELFF.

A word on this clonotype: The conserved phenylalanine or tryptophan normally closing the CDR3 is absent here, so this likely arose from a read error. J is TRBJ2-2 and V is TRBV4-1; 8 bases are a match to TRBD2. Looked up from germline, CDR1 is MGHRA and CDR2 is YSYEKL. Unmatched junction bases numbered 6, after V lost 4 bases and J lost 2 bases. The CDR3 is made up of 16 amino acids. The CDR3 is CASSPHSGINTGELFL. The CDR3 DNA follows: TGCGCCAGCAGCCCGCATAGCGGGATCAACACCGGGGAGCTGTTTTTA.

The chain has TRBV20-1 and TRBJ2-3, with 11 bases fitting TRBD2. Germline values: CDR1 DFQATT, CDR2 SNEGSKA (reference sequence). CDR3 length: 16 amino acids. The CDR3 loop is CIAPKGVAGGLNTQYF. CDR3 DNA sequence: TGCATTGCCCCGAAGGGGGTAGCGGGAGGGTTGAATACGCAGTATTTT.

This clonotype is medium-sized. V usage is TRBV2 and J usage is TRBJ1-5; D gene unclear. Germline V gene data show CDR1 as SNHLY and CDR2 as FYNNEI. The CDR3 sequence is 13 residues long. V lost 3 bases, J lost 11 bases, and 14 bases lay in between. This CDR3 is CASSDLGESAQHF. CDR3 in DNA: TGTGCCAGCAGTGATCTCGGTGAGTCAGCCCAGCATTTT.

This clonotype appeared a few times. A read error may be the cause here, since a much bigger clone is one base away. It is likely a read error, because the conserved phenylalanine at the end of the CDR3 is missing. V is TRBV9 and J is TRBJ1-6; D is ambiguous. Germline-derived CDR1 and CDR2 are SGDLS and YYNGEE. The V end lost 0 bases, the J end lost 10 bases, and 11 bases lay between the germline ends. This CDR3 has 14 amino acids. The CDR3 DNA reads as TGTGCCAGCAGCGTAGGGGCAGGATCATCACCCCTCCACTCT. Protein product: CASSVGAGSSPLHS.

By proportion, this clonotype is medium-sized. V usage is TRBV7-2 and J usage is TRBJ2-5; no reliable D call. Trimming removed 5 bases from V and 5 bases from J, with 6 bases in between. The germline CDR1 and CDR2 sequences are SGHTA and FQGNSA. The CDR3 runs to 11 residues. The CDR3 DNA reads TGTGCCAGCAGCCCCCGTGAGACCCAGTACTTC. The encoded protein is CASSPRETQYF.

To note about this clonotype: Relative to the germline gene, one junction end is altered; a read error may explain this. This sequence joins TRBV4-1 and TRBJ2-5; 7 bases align to TRBD2. The germline gives CDR1 MGHRA, CDR2 YSYEKL. CDR3 length equals 15 residues. The CDR3 nucleotides read TGCGCCGGCAGCCACCAGCGGGGAACCTGGGAGACCCAGTACTTC. Protein: CAGSHQRGTWETQYF.

This clonotype is medium-sized (0.01 to 0.1%). The chain employs TRBV12-3 or TRBV12-4 and TRBJ2-3; 7 bases fit TRBD2. The length of the CDR3 is 14 residues. Trimming took 7 bases from V and 4 from J; bases not matched to a gene: 8. In nucleotides, the CDR3 is TGTGCCAGCACTCTTGCGGGAGCCGCAGATACGCAGTATTTT. Residues: CASTLAGAADTQYF.

In its sample, this clonotype ranks as medium-sized. The V gene is TRBV10-3, the J gene TRBJ2-7, with D perhaps TRBD1 or TRBD2 (5 bases each). This CDR3 is 14 amino acids long. Germline CDR1 is ENHRY and CDR2 is SYGVKD. V gave up 3 bases and J gave up 2 bases, with 11 bases separating them. The CDR3 sequence: CAISDGGFTYEQYF. CDR3 in DNA: TGTGCCATCAGTGATGGGGGTTTTACCTACGAGCAGTACTTC.

This clonotype qualifies as medium-sized. J is TRBJ1-4 and V is TRBV4-2; the match to TRBD1 covers 10 bases. This CDR3 has 16 residues. Germline values: CDR1 LGHNA, CDR2 YNFKEQ. After removal of 4 bases from V and 8 bases from J, the junction contained 10 bases not matched to a gene. CDR3: CASSPLPRDRGEKLFF. The CDR3 coding sequence is TGTGCCAGCAGCCCTCTACCCAGGGACAGGGGCGAAAAACTGTTTTTT.

This clonotype is classed as medium-sized. This chain connects TRBV27 to TRBJ2-2, with a possible D match to TRBD1 (6 bases). The CDR3 is 16 amino acids. The germline V gene encodes CDR1 MNHEY and CDR2 SMNVEV (reference sequence). Trimming left V 4 bases short and J 3 bases short, with 15 bases between. The CDR3 DNA reads as TGTGCCAGCAGTTCCCCGGGACACATATACACCGGGGAGCTGTTTTTT. The encoded protein is CASSSPGHIYTGELFF.

Sample share makes this clonotype medium-sized. J is TRBJ2-2 and V is TRBV20-1; 7 bases map to TRBD2. The ends lost 2 bases at V and 3 bases at J; junction bases unmatched: 9. This CDR3 has 16 amino acids. Germline loops: CDR1 DFQATT, CDR2 SNEGSKA (reference sequence). The CDR3 DNA sequence: TGCAGTGCTAGACCTCTCGGGGGAGGGTACACCGGGGAGCTGTTTTTT. This encodes CSARPLGGGYTGELFF.